This T cell receptor (beta chain) originates from a study of T-cell reconstitution after alpha-beta-depleted transplantation in children. On this clonotype: Its antigen is unidentified.

The CDR3 runs 15 residues. Per the germline V gene, CDR1 is LGHNA and CDR2 is YSLEER. Trimming took 4 bases from V and 8 from J, leaving 20 bases between them. The authors prepared the TCRbeta library with unique molecular identifiers. One entry per CDR3 protein, called by TCRdb with MiXCR from the PCR reads. The sample lists hundreds of thousands of distinct CDR3 sequences, 10% to 15% occurring once. Findings and caveats of the study: One year post-transplant, T-cell counts and diversity were largely derived from T cells produced anew. The origin of high day-60 TCRbeta diversity in some patients lay in surviving recipient T cells and thymic progenitors. Reports say that about two months after transplant, the alpha-beta T cells came out of several hundred graft clones that had expanded.

The sequencing here drew on PBMCs, mostly from graft donor cells, taken 360 days after TCRalphabeta/CD19-depleted stem cell transplant. The chain joins TRBV4-3 to TRBJ1-2; D not certain. This TCR was sampled from a male patient between 5 and 17 years old who had a stem cell transplant for acute myeloid leukemia, so the T cells may come from the graft donor. For the CDR3, the DNA is TGCGCCAGCAGCCCCGGCGGTAGTGAGGCTCTCGGCTACACCTTC. Translation: CASSPGGSEALGYTF.